The sequence of this T cell receptor beta chain was determined in a study of blood T cell repertoires in COVID-19. Across the whole study: The United States, Italy and Spain were the sources of the acute and convalescent COVID-19 samples. PBMCs, B-cell-depleted T cells, or T cells were the source of the cDNA or gDNA that made up the material.

In the original processing: Nucleated cell counts were estimated from reference gene primer amplification. Sequencing was performed with immunoSEQ multiplex PCR; in TCRdb, only in-frame clones are kept and a portion is missing. V, J and clone size are those of that table, while D and trimming were read from the DNA. The table lists approximately 210,000 clones, around 95% of them singletons. Those enrolled in Seattle joined during active infection and were followed longitudinally afterward. The ends lost 1 base at V and 0 bases at J; junction bases unmatched: 8. The CDR3 totals 19 residues. The V gene's germline CDR1 is SEHNR and CDR2 FQNEAQ (reference sequence).

The clonotype comes from a man aged 25 to 40 with COVID-19, enrolled during active disease. Sequenced material: peripheral blood. The chain recombines TRBV7-9 with TRBJ2-1; TRBD2 aligns across 11 bases. Here the CDR3 DNA reads TGTGCCAGCAGCTTAGTCGGTAGCGGGGGGGCATCCTCCTACAATGAGCAGTTCTTC. It yields the protein CASSLVGSGGASSYNEQFF.